This T cell receptor beta chain emerged from a study of CD8 T cells in Susac syndrome. The overall study: Patients with Susac syndrome were therapy-naive, on corticosteroids, or on intravenous immunoglobulin alone at blood draw.

RNA totalling roughly 0.45 to 1 ug underwent reverse transcription with random hexamers. TCRdb independently ran MiXCR on the immunoSEQ multiplex PCR reads; one entry per CDR3 protein. The data show 150,000 to 160,000 distinct CDR3 sequences, approximately 95% seen once. The CDR3 loop spans 14 amino acids. V lost 9 bases to trimming and J lost 3 bases, with 14 bases between them. The germline gives CDR1 KGHDR, CDR2 SFDVKD. This chain connects TRBV24-1 to TRBJ1-5, with D maybe TRBD1 (6 bases). The sequencing input was CD4+ T cells from PBMCs. The clonotype was recovered from a human donor with Susac syndrome. For the CDR3, the DNA is TGTGCCACCGGAGGGGACACCCACAATCAGCCCCAGCATTTT. Its protein product is CATGGDTHNQPQHF.